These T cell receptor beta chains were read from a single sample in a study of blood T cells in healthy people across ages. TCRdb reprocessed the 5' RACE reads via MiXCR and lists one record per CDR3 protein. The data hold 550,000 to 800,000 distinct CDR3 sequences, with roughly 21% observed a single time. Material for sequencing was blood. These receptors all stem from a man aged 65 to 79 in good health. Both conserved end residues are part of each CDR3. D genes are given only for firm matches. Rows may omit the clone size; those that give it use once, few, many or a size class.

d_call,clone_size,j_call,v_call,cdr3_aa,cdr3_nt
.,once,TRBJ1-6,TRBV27,CAGSRQQDSSPLHF,TGTGCCGGCAGCCGGCAACAGGATAGTTCACCCCTCCACTTT
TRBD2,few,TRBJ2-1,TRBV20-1,CSATETSGRPNEQFF,TGCAGTGCTACCGAGACTAGCGGGAGGCCCAATGAGCAGTTCTTC
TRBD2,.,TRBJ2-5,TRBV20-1,CSASIPLAGRGETQYF,TGCAGTGCTAGTATCCCCCTAGCGGGACGAGGGGAGACCCAGTACTTC
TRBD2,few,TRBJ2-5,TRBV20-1,CSASPITGGIQETQYF,TGCAGTGCTAGCCCCATTACGGGAGGGATACAAGAGACCCAGTACTTC
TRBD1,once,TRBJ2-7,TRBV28,CASCHRDSSSYEQYF,TGTGCTTCCTGCCACAGGGACAGCAGCTCCTACGAGCAGTACTTC
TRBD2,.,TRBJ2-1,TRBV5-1,CASSLVSGRQNNEQFF,TGCGCCAGCAGCTTGGTTAGCGGGAGACAAAACAATGAGCAGTTCTTC
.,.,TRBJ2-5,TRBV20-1,CSARDRNKETQYF,TGCAGTGCTAGAGATAGGAACAAAGAGACCCAGTACTTC
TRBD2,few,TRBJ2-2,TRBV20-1,CSAQAGSNTGELFF,TGCAGTGCCCAAGCGGGGTCGAACACCGGGGAGCTGTTTTTT
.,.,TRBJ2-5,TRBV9,CDSSVSYQETQYF,TGTGACAGCAGCGTCAGTTATCAAGAGACCCAGTACTTC
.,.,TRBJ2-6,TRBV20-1,CSANVGGANVLTF,TGCAGTGCTAATGTCGGTGGGGCCAACGTCCTGACTTTC
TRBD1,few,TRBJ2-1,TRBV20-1,CSARPGQGEYNEQFF,TGCAGTGCTAGACCGGGACAGGGGGAATACAATGAGCAGTTCTTC
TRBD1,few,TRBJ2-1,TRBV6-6,CATRLDSRGLDEQFF,TGTGCCACCCGCTTGGACAGCAGGGGGCTTGATGAGCAGTTCTTC
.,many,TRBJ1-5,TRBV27,CASSLQTAGQPQHF,TGTGCCAGCAGTTTACAAACTGCGGGGCAGCCCCAGCATTTT
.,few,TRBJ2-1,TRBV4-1,CASSQEGNRAFNEQFF,TGCGCCAGCAGCCAAGAAGGGAACAGGGCCTTCAATGAGCAGTTCTTC
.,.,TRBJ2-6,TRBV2,CASRVGGYGANVLTF,TGTGCCAGCAGGGTCGGCGGCTACGGGGCCAACGTCCTGACTTTC
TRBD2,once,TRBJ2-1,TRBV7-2,CASSLLAGGMGNEQLF,TGTGCCAGCAGCTTACTAGCGGGAGGGATGGGCAATGAGCAGCTCTTC
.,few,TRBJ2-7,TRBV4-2,CASSQAGQGSSYEQYF,TGTGCCAGCAGCCAAGCCGGCCAGGGAAGCTCCTACGAGCAGTACTTC
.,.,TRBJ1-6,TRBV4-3,CASSLRGRGNSPLHF,TGCGCCAGCAGCCTCCGGGGCAGGGGAAATTCACCCCTCCACTTT
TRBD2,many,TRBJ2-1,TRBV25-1,CASSGASGRVDEQFF,TGTGCCAGCAGTGGCGCTAGCGGGAGAGTCGATGAGCAGTTCTTC
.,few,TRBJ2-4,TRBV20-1,CSARDPPQDFF,TGCAGTGCTAGAGATCCCCCCCAGGATTTCTTC
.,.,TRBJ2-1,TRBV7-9,CASSLEASPNEQFF,TGTGCCAGCAGCTTAGAGGCTAGCCCCAATGAGCAGTTCTTC
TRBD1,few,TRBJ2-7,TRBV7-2,CASSLERTGSHEQYF,TGTGCCAGCAGCTTAGAGAGGACAGGGTCCCACGAGCAGTACTTC
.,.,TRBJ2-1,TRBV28,CATDDKLAGPWEQFF,TGTGCCACCGACGATAAACTGGCGGGTCCCTGGGAGCAGTTCTTC
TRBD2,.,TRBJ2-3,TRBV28,CASSSPTAGGRDTQYF,TGTGCCAGCAGTTCCCCCACAGCGGGAGGGCGAGATACGCAGTATTTT
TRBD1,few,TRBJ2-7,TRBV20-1,CSAREGQGAIYEQYF,TGCAGTGCTAGAGAAGGACAGGGGGCGATCTACGAGCAGTACTTC
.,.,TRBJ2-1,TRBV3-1,CASSRISGSYNEQFF,TGTGCCAGCAGCCGCATAAGCGGCTCCTACAATGAGCAGTTCTTC
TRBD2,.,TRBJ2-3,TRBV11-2,CASSRTSGSRTDTQYF,TGTGCCAGCAGTCGGACTAGCGGGAGCAGAACAGATACGCAGTATTTT
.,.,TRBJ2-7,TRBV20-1,CSAWSRTGAYEQYF,TGCAGTGCCTGGAGCAGGACGGGAGCATACGAGCAGTACTTC
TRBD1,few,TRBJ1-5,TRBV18,CASSAGQGKVEPQHF,TGTGCCAGCTCCGCCGGACAGGGCAAAGTGGAGCCCCAGCATTTT
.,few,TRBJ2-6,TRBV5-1,CASSFEGPQGANVLTF,TGCGCCAGCAGCTTTGAGGGCCCGCAAGGGGCCAACGTCCTGACTTTC
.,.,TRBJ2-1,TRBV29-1,CSVGNRDKGDEQFF,TGCAGCGTTGGGAACCGGGACAAAGGAGATGAGCAGTTCTTC
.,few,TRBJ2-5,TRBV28,CASSDPGQPFF,TGTGCCAGCAGCGATCCGGGACAACCGTTCTTC
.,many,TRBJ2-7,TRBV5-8,CAFRTAYEQYF,TGTGCCTTCCGGACAGCCTACGAGCAGTACTTC
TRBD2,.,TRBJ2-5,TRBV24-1,CATSDPIWASGTQETQYF,TGTGCCACCAGTGATCCTATATGGGCTAGCGGGACCCAAGAGACCCAGTACTTC
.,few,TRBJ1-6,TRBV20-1,CSAHRRIGGENSPLHF,TGCAGTGCCCACCGGCGGATAGGAGGTGAAAATTCACCCCTCCACTTT
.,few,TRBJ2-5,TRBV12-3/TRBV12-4,CASLNSYQETQYF,TGTGCCAGCCTTAATTCGTACCAAGAGACCCAGTACTTC
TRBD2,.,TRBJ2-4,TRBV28,CASSLELAGKNIQYF,TGTGCCAGCAGTTTAGAACTAGCGGGCAAAAACATTCAGTACTTC
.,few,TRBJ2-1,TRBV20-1,CSAREGASYNEQFF,TGCAGTGCTAGGGAAGGCGCCTCCTACAATGAGCAGTTCTTC
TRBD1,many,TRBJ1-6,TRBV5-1,CASSGTGQSNSPLHF,TGCGCCAGCAGCGGAACGGGACAGTCTAATTCACCCCTCCACTTT
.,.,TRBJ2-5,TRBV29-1,CSVVSGLETQYF,TGCAGCGTTGTTTCCGGGCTAGAGACCCAGTACTTC
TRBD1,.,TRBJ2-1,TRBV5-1,CASSFPDRRHNEQFF,TGCGCCAGCAGCTTCCCGGACAGGAGGCACAATGAGCAGTTCTTC